Listed below are T cell receptor beta chains from one sample, sequenced in a study of T cell clones after liver transplantation. Sequencing used immunoSEQ multiplex PCR; TCRdb keeps in-frame clones, though not all of them. The repertoire holds around 100,000 clones, with 80% to 90% as singletons. The specimen was CD4+ T cells from blood, collected around 48 months after liver transplant. The receptors originated from a human patient who received a liver transplant. Part of the T cells may come from the graft donor. The CDR3 runs from the conserved cysteine through the conserved F or W. D genes are given only for firm matches. For some rows the clone size is stated as once, few or many, or as a class when expanded; others skip it.

V	size	D	J	CDR3	DNA
TRBV30	NA	NA	TRBJ2-3	CACSAFLGTQYF	TGTGCCTGCTCAGCGTTTTTAGGTACGCAGTATTTT
TRBV7-9	NA	NA	TRBJ1-3	CASSPSGGVGSGNTIYF	TGTGCCAGCAGCCCCTCGGGGGGGGTTGGCTCTGGAAACACCATATATTTT
TRBV19	once	TRBD2	TRBJ2-2	CASKAGGNTGELFF	TGTGCCAGTAAGGCGGGAGGTAACACCGGGGAGCTGTTTTTT
TRBV2	once	NA	TRBJ1-1	CASSAIITTAFF	TGTGCCAGCAGTGCGATAATTACGACAGCTTTCTTT
TRBV5-1	NA	NA	TRBJ2-4	CASSSSPAGRNIQYF	TGCGCCAGCAGCTCCTCGCCTGCGGGTAGAAACATTCAGTACTTC
TRBV6-1	NA	TRBD1	TRBJ1-5	CASSGEGARNQPQHF	TGTGCCAGCAGTGGAGAGGGGGCGCGGAATCAGCCCCAGCATTTT
TRBV6-6	few	NA	TRBJ2-1	CASSSPAIGYNEQFF	TGTGCCAGCAGTTCTCCCGCGATCGGTTACAATGAGCAGTTCTTC
TRBV2	NA	NA	TRBJ2-5	CASCDSARARQETQYF	TGTGCCAGCTGCGACAGTGCCCGGGCGAGACAAGAGACCCAGTACTTC
TRBV13	NA	NA	TRBJ2-3	CASSSTDTQYF	TGTGCCAGCAGCTCCACAGATACGCAGTATTTT
TRBV5-1	NA	NA	TRBJ2-1	CASSLVTGSEQFF	TGCGCCAGCAGCTTGGTAACAGGGTCTGAGCAGTTCTTC
TRBV7-8	NA	NA	TRBJ2-1	CASSSKSGRERNEQFF	TGTGCCAGCAGCTCAAAGTCGGGCAGGGAGAGGAATGAGCAGTTCTTC
TRBV27	once	NA	TRBJ1-2	CASSPRTAPITRYGYTF	TGTGCCAGCAGCCCGCGGACAGCACCCATAACCCGCTATGGCTACACCTTC
TRBV5-1	NA	TRBD2	TRBJ2-1	CASSLAGGQYNEQFF	TGCGCCAGCAGCCTAGCGGGGGGGCAGTACAATGAGCAGTTCTTC
TRBV19	once	NA	TRBJ2-3	CASSFRGTDTQYF	TGTGCCAGTAGTTTCAGGGGCACAGATACGCAGTATTTT
TRBV7-6	NA	NA	TRBJ1-2	CASSLGGRHGYTF	TGTGCCAGCAGCTTAGGGGGAAGGCATGGCTACACCTTC
TRBV5-1	NA	NA	TRBJ2-5	CASSVRDTQETQYF	TGCGCCAGCAGCGTACGGGACACCCAAGAGACCCAGTACTTC
TRBV10-3	NA	TRBD2	TRBJ2-1	CAISELAGKNEQFF	TGTGCCATCAGTGAGCTAGCGGGGAAAAATGAGCAGTTCTTC
TRBV5-1	NA	NA	TRBJ2-5	CASSPLPQETQYF	TGCGCCAGCAGCCCACTACCTCAAGAGACCCAGTACTTC
TRBV4-2	NA	NA	TRBJ2-6	CASSQVKGQKGPGANVLTF	TGTGCCAGCAGCCAAGTAAAAGGACAGAAAGGGCCTGGGGCCAACGTCCTGACTTTC
TRBV5-3	NA	NA	TRBJ1-1	CARSSQGGLNTEAFF	TGTGCCAGAAGCTCCCAGGGCGGTTTGAACACTGAAGCTTTCTTT
TRBV18	NA	NA	TRBJ1-6	CASSGTKDNSPLHF	TGTGCCAGCTCCGGGACAAAGGATAATTCACCCCTCCACTTT
TRBV7-9	NA	NA	TRBJ1-2	CASSAGTIDHVYTF	TGTGCCAGCAGCGCAGGGACCATTGATCATGTCTACACCTTC
TRBV19	NA	NA	TRBJ2-5	CASSYLQETQYF	TGTGCCAGTAGTTATCTGCAAGAGACCCAGTACTTC
TRBV5-1	once	NA	TRBJ2-5	CASSLGGGTQYF	TGCGCCAGCAGCTTGGGGGGGGGCACCCAGTACTTC
TRBV5-8	NA	NA	TRBJ2-6	CASSPRLNLRSGANVLTF	TGTGCCAGCAGCCCGCGGTTGAACCTTCGCTCTGGGGCCAACGTCCTGACTTTC
TRBV5-1	NA	NA	TRBJ2-1	CASSLGAPGNEQFF	TGCGCCAGCAGCTTGGGGGCCCCGGGGAATGAGCAGTTCTTC
TRBV28	NA	TRBD1	TRBJ2-7	CASSSGQKQYF	TGTGCCAGCAGTTCGGGACAGAAGCAGTACTTC
TRBV4-3	NA	NA	TRBJ1-6	CASSQDTTGSPYNSPLHF	TGCGCCAGCAGCCAAGACACAACAGGGAGCCCCTATAATTCACCCCTCCACTTT
TRBV4-3	NA	TRBD2	TRBJ2-1	CASTLGLAGGYNEQFF	TGCGCCAGCACCCTCGGCCTAGCGGGGGGGTACAATGAGCAGTTCTTC
TRBV6-6	NA	TRBD1	TRBJ1-5	CASSLTGGTDQPQHF	TGTGCCAGCAGTTTAACAGGGGGAACCGATCAGCCCCAGCATTTT
TRBV6-1	NA	TRBD2	TRBJ2-1	CASSAGGARHNEQFF	TGTGCCAGCAGCGCCGGGGGGGCCAGGCACAATGAGCAGTTCTTC
TRBV11-2	NA	NA	TRBJ2-7	CASSRHYEQYF	TGTGCCAGCAGCCGTCACTACGAGCAGTACTTC
TRBV9	NA	NA	TRBJ1-1	CASSSLRGYTEAFF	TGTGCCAGCAGTTCCCTAAGGGGATACACTGAAGCTTTCTTT
TRBV6-5	NA	NA	TRBJ1-3	CASIPRGSRNTIYF	TGTGCCAGCATCCCGCGGGGGAGCAGAAACACCATATATTTT
TRBV2	NA	NA	TRBJ1-1	CASRTHRVENTEAFF	TGTGCCAGCCGCACACACCGCGTGGAGAACACTGAAGCTTTCTTT
TRBV7-8	NA	TRBD2	TRBJ2-2	CASSLPGLAGTTGELFF	TGTGCCAGCAGCTTACCGGGTCTAGCGGGGACCACCGGGGAGCTGTTTTTT
TRBV6-5	NA	NA	TRBJ2-7	CASSYGSSFVGEQYF	TGTGCCAGCAGTTACGGTAGTTCTTTCGTGGGGGAGCAGTACTTC